This T cell receptor (beta chain) came from a study of cytomegalovirus exposure and HLA in healthy donors. The CDR3 has 13 amino acids. J was trimmed by 4 bases and V by 8 bases; bases with no gene match: 6. Germline CDR1 SGHTA, CDR2 FQGTGA. The PCR employed 60 Vbeta primers together with 13 Jbeta primers. TCRdb keeps only in-frame clones here, not all; method: immunoSEQ multiplex PCR. The table shows about 130,000 clones, with nearly 85% occurring only once. Input material: PBMCs. The source of this sequence is a boy younger than 18 in good health and CMV-seronegative. The V gene is TRBV7-3, the J gene TRBJ2-3; 7 nucleotides line up with TRBD2. The chain's CDR3 is CASSSGTPDTQYF. The CDR3 coding sequence is TGTGCCAGCTCAAGCGGGACCCCAGATACGCAGTATTTT.